Following are 14 T cell receptor beta chains from one sample sequenced in a study of T cell responses to AZD1222 COVID-19 vaccine. Assay used: immunoSEQ multiplex PCR; TCRdb lists only in-frame clones, some missing. Of around 79,000 clones listed, approximately 88% are singletons. Source: peripheral blood, taken on day 0 of AZD1222 vaccination. The receptors were sampled from an adult in good health.

The chain links TRBV4-1 to TRBJ1-5, with a tentative D call TRBD1 (6 bases). The ends were cut back, 1 base at V and 1 base at J, with 8 bases in the middle. CDR1 is MGHRA and CDR2 is YSYEKL in the germline V gene. The CDR3 extends over 15 amino acids. The CDR3 loop reads CASSQATGSNQPQHF. CDR3 coding DNA: TGCGCCAGCAGCCAAGCGACAGGAAGCAATCAGCCCCAGCATTTT.

The chain uses TRBV5-1 and TRBJ1-1; maybe TRBD1 (5 bases). The V and J ends lost 7 bases and 0 bases respectively, with 28 bases between them. The CDR3 totals 19 residues. Germline V CDR1 and CDR2: SGHRS, YFSETQ. The DNA of the CDR3 is TGCGCCAGCGGGGACGGGGAGCTCGGAGGAACCTGGATGAACACTGAAGCTTTCTTT. This sequence encodes CASGDGELGGTWMNTEAFF.

J is TRBJ2-7 and V is TRBV2; weak D call: TRBD2 (6 bases). The CDR3 consists of 15 residues. Trimming stripped 6 bases from V and 5 bases from J, with 20 bases between. The germline V gene encodes CDR1 SNHLY and CDR2 FYNNEI. Written as DNA, the CDR3 is TGTGCCAGCAGAGAACCGGGAGTAGCCCCCCACGAGCAGTACTTC. Its protein is CASREPGVAPHEQYF.

V usage is TRBV7-8 and J usage is TRBJ1-5, with D unresolved. The CDR3 covers 17 residues. V was pared by 1 base and J by 5 bases, with 18 bases between. Germline CDR1 SGHVS, CDR2 FQNEAQ. The CDR3 spells CASSLENRPPPYQPQHF. CDR3 DNA sequence: TGTGCCAGCAGCTTAGAAAATAGGCCCCCGCCGTATCAGCCCCAGCATTTT.

This clone has more than one count but fewer than ten. This chain joins TRBV6-1 and TRBJ1-2; weak D call: TRBD1 (6 bases). This CDR3 has 15 residues. Per germline, CDR1 MNHNS and CDR2 SASEGT. With 1 base removed from V and 8 bases from J, the gap between germline ends came to 17 bases. The CDR3 DNA follows: TGTGCCAGCAGTGAAGAGGGGGAGGGTTTGGGCGGCTACACCTTC. This translates into CASSEEGEGLGGYTF.

The chain recombines TRBV7-2 with TRBJ1-1; D call uncertain. CDR3 length equals 14 residues. V was cut by 1 base and J by 0 bases, with 6 bases left in between. The germline V gene has CDR1 SGHTA and CDR2 FQGNSA. The CDR3 region has the DNA TGTGCCAGCAGCTTAGTTACTTTGAACACTGAAGCTTTCTTT. Its protein product is CASSLVTLNTEAFF.

V gene TRBV27 combines with J gene TRBJ2-4; tentatively, D is TRBD1 (8 bases). The CDR3 has 13 amino acids. In germline, CDR1 is MNHEY, CDR2 SMNVEV (reference sequence). The V and J ends lost 5 bases and 11 bases respectively, with 16 bases between them. CDR3 sequence: CASSHGQGGFQYF. DNA of the CDR3: TGTGCCAGCAGTCACGGACAGGGAGGGTTTCAGTACTTC.

The V and J genes are TRBV2 and TRBJ2-5; possibly TRBD1 or TRBD2 for D (5 bases each). V lost 5 bases and J lost 5, with 15 bases in between. Germline V lookup: CDR1 SNHLY, CDR2 FYNNEI. The CDR3 consists of 14 residues. CDR3 bases: TGTGCCAGCAGTCGGCTCGGGACGAGGGAGACCCAGTACTTC. Protein: CASSRLGTRETQYF.

The chain joins TRBV29-1 to TRBJ2-7; D may be TRBD2 (5 bases). Trimming took 4 bases from V and 4 from J, leaving 26 bases between them. Germline CDR1 SQVTM, CDR2 ANQGSEA. The CDR3 loop spans 17 amino acids. The DNA of the CDR3 is TGCAGCGTTGGGGCCTCACTAGAAACGAACTCCCCGTACGAGCAGTACTTC. Translating gives CSVGASLETNSPYEQYF.

This chain joins TRBV4-2 and TRBJ1-2, with D maybe TRBD1 (6 bases). V was trimmed by 4 bases and J by 4 bases, leaving 16 bases between them. This CDR3 contains 15 residues. Germline V lookup: CDR1 LGHNA, CDR2 YNFKEQ. CDR3 in DNA: TGTGCCAGCAGCCCGATTCTAGGGGGGGGCTATGGCTACACCTTC. It yields the protein CASSPILGGGYGYTF.

The chain links TRBV4-2 to TRBJ2-1; 8 bases fit TRBD1. J was trimmed by 4 bases and V by 6 bases; bases with no gene match: 8. In germline, CDR1 is LGHNA, CDR2 YNFKEQ. The CDR3 has 15 amino acids. CDR3 sequence (DNA): TGTGCCAGCAGTGCACAGGGGGAAGGATACAATGAGCAGTTCTTC. As protein: CASSAQGEGYNEQFF.

The chain combines TRBV5-5 with TRBJ2-7; 9 nucleotides agree with TRBD1. Looked up from germline, CDR1 is SGHKS and CDR2 is YYEKEE (reference sequence). The CDR3 has 14 amino acids. V gave up 3 bases and J gave up 0 bases; unmatched junction bases: 1. CDR3 sequence (DNA): TGTGCCAGCAGCTCGGACAGGGGCTCCTACGAGCAGTACTTC. This gives the protein CASSSDRGSYEQYF.

This chain connects TRBV10-1 to TRBJ2-1; 15 bases agree with TRBD2. The germline V gene has CDR1 WNHNN and CDR2 SYGVQD (reference sequence). There are 21 residues in the CDR3. V trimming: 0 bases; J trimming: 8 bases; junction bases outside the gene matches: 17. CDR3: CASSESIPGLAGGILGDEQFF. DNA of the CDR3: TGCGCCAGCAGTGAGTCGATTCCGGGACTAGCGGGAGGCATATTGGGGGATGAGCAGTTCTTC.

The chain has TRBV9 and TRBJ2-1; D not certain. The CDR3 length is 14 residues. Trimming shortened V by 3 bases and J by 0 bases, and 7 bases separated the two germline ends. Germline lookup yields CDR1 SGDLS and CDR2 YYNGEE. The CDR3 loop reads CASSGSSSYNEQFF. The CDR3 coding sequence is TGTGCCAGCAGCGGTTCTAGCTCCTACAATGAGCAGTTCTTC.